The 9 T cell receptor beta chains listed next were all sequenced from one sample in a study of shared clonotypes between healthy human individuals. Using immunoSEQ multiplex PCR, the repertoire was profiled, and TCRdb retains in-frame clones only, with some absent. The sample yields roughly 490,000 clones, over 60% seen once. Sequenced: PBMCs. These TCRs come from a woman aged 40 to 50 in good health. Some clones in this sample may be carry-over from other donors' samples.

The J gene is TRBJ1-5, the V gene TRBV30; D perhaps matches TRBD1 (6 bases). Germline V gene sequence: CDR1 GTSNPN, CDR2 SVGIG (reference sequence). The CDR3 runs to 16 residues. V dropped 4 bases and J dropped 2 bases, with 18 bases sitting between them. The CDR3 protein is CAWTSGATRGNQPQHF. CDR3 DNA: TGTGCCTGGACTTCGGGGGCCACCCGAGGCAATCAGCCCCAGCATTTT.

This chain links TRBV19 with TRBJ1-1, with D unclear. Germline V gene data show CDR1 as LNHDA and CDR2 as SQIVND (reference sequence). This CDR3 is 12 amino acids long. Trimming shortened V by 4 bases and J by 10 bases, and 13 bases separated the two germline ends. Here the CDR3 reads CASSREDGGAFF. DNA of the CDR3: TGTGCCAGTAGTAGGGAAGATGGTGGAGCTTTCTTT.

The CDR3 region has the DNA TGTGCCAGCAGCTTAGTAGCTAGTGGTGGGAAGCAGTACTTC. It encodes CASSLVASGGKQYF. The chain carries TRBV7-6 and TRBJ2-7; no clear D gene. Trimming left V 1 base short and J 8 bases short, with 15 bases between. CDR1 SGHVS and CDR2 FNYEAQ come from the germline V gene. This CDR3 is 14 amino acids long.

This clone was seen repeatedly, ten times or more. The gene calls are TRBV15 and TRBJ2-7, with a possible D match to TRBD1 (6 bases). Trimming stripped 1 base from V and 3 bases from J, with 10 bases between. Germline V gene data show CDR1 as LNHNV and CDR2 as YYDKDF (reference sequence). The CDR3 totals 14 residues. The CDR3 reads CATSRAGTYYEQYF. Written as DNA, the CDR3 is TGTGCCACCAGCAGAGCCGGGACATACTACGAGCAGTACTTC.

This rearrangement joins TRBV10-3 to TRBJ2-7; 8 positions agree with TRBD2. This CDR3 region has 17 residues. CDR1 is ENHRY, CDR2 SYGVKD, per germline. V gave up 0 bases and J gave up 2 bases; unmatched junction bases: 9. This chain's CDR3 is CAISESGASGLTYEQYF. The CDR3 DNA follows: TGTGCCATCAGTGAGTCAGGGGCTAGCGGGCTAACCTACGAGCAGTACTTC.

This clone turned up a few times. The rearrangement uses TRBV7-2 and TRBJ2-1; D is unresolved. Germline values: CDR1 SGHTA, CDR2 FQGNSA. Deletions cut 4 bases from V and 4 bases from J, with 5 bases between. CDR3 length equals 12 residues. CDR3 coding DNA: TGTGCCAGCAGCTCTAATTACAATGAGCAGTTCTTC. Translated, it gives CASSSNYNEQFF.

The chain recombines TRBV29-1 with TRBJ2-3, with a possible D match to TRBD1 (5 bases). Trimming removed 3 bases from V and 2 bases from J, with 9 bases in between. Germline V gene lookup returns CDR1 SQVTM and CDR2 ANQGSEA. This CDR3 contains 13 residues. CDR3 sequence reads: CSVDQGNTDTQYF. The CDR3 region has the DNA TGCAGCGTTGACCAGGGAAACACAGATACGCAGTATTTT.

CDR3 in DNA: TGTGCCAGCAGGGTGACTAGCGGGATTCCCACCGGGGAGCTGTTTTTT. Residues: CASRVTSGIPTGELFF. The V and J genes are TRBV2 and TRBJ2-2; 11 nucleotides match TRBD2. The CDR3 consists of 16 residues. Germline-derived CDR1 and CDR2 are SNHLY and FYNNEI. Trimming cost V 6 bases and J 4 bases; bases outside gene matches: 7.

V usage is TRBV29-1 and J usage is TRBJ2-5; TRBD2 matches at 14 bases. V shed 4 bases, J shed 5 bases, and the junction held 3 bases outside the gene matches. CDR3 size: 14 residues. CDR1 and CDR2 (germline): SQVTM, ANQGSEA. The CDR3: CSVVGLAGVETQYF. As DNA, the CDR3 is TGCAGCGTTGTGGGACTAGCGGGAGTTGAGACCCAGTACTTC.